This T cell receptor beta chain was profiled in a study of T-cell memory formation after mild COVID-19 (dated by TCRdb to the early 2020s). Notes on the research overall: Most TCR sequence clusters were specific to one of the two donors. The cohort was made up of two young adult volunteers, one female and one male, who were previously healthy. In two donors, T-cell clones that expanded and contracted after mild COVID-19 were followed by sequencing TCRalpha and TCRbeta repertoires longitudinally. General findings and caveats noted by the study authors: The second-wave clones that peaked on day 37 were not confirmed to be SARS-CoV-2 specific. Only a couple of mild cases were covered in the study, and larger cohorts including severe cases with pre-infection samples were considered necessary. Some responding clones were found in pre-infection memory, which suggests that pre-existing cross-reactive memory T cells took part in the SARS-CoV-2 response. Contracting CD4+ clones were located mainly in the CM and EM memory subsets, whereas CD8+ clones were found to be enriched in EMRA. From day 15 to 85, contracting clones showed balanced CD4/CD8 phenotypes, whereas a second wave of clones that expanded from day 15 to 37 leaned towards CD4+.

The reads were generated on an Illumina NovaSeq 6000. TCRalpha and TCRbeta cDNA libraries were constructed by 5'RACE with constant-segment primers, with sample barcodes and unique molecular identifiers being introduced. RNA was extracted from every sample with Trizol reagent. Amplification of the libraries took two PCR steps, and the second step added a second sample barcode plus Illumina TruSeq adapters. Sequencing of the libraries was done on an Illumina NovaSeq, producing 2 x 150 bp paired-end reads. The authors processed their data as follows. Reads were demultiplexed and collapsed into UMI-guided consensus sequences with migec v1.2.7. Using mixcr v2.1.11, UMI consensuses were aligned to TRA and TRB V and J templates and then assembled into clonotypes. A clonotype was counted as expanded or contracted only if both edgeR and NoisET called the change significant, with noise models trained on biological replicates. For edgeR calls, the cutoffs were a false discovery rate-adjusted p below 0.01 and a log2 fold-change threshold of 1. PCA with hierarchical clustering of max-normalized trajectories of the 1000 most abundant clonotypes was used as exploratory dynamics analysis. Separately sequenced CD4+ and CD8+ repertoires were used to assign the CD4 or CD8 phenotype of responding clones. TCRdb reran the public reads through fastp at Q25 and MiXCR, keeping productive beta chains. CDR3 protein duplicates are merged, each entry listing the most common genes and DNA. TCRdb, not the authors, supplied the V and J calls. Within this sample are about 270,000 distinct CDR3 sequences, with around 15% of them counted one time only. About 23% of the sample goes to the ten largest clones.

Ficoll-Paque density gradient centrifugation was used to isolate PBMCs. Comments on this clonotype: The antigen it binds to is not known. Nothing much larger sits one base from this clone, and base qualities are not available.

The junction shows trimming of 10 bases on V and 3 bases on J, plus 21 bases between the germline ends. There are 15 amino acids in the CDR3, from cysteine to phenylalanine inclusive. Left in the record is the CDR3 DNA by itself, 45 bases read in frame from the first base. Based on the germline V gene, the CDR1 and CDR2 sequences are MNHEY and SVGEGT. This clonotype originated in a young man who had mild COVID-19 (a few samples of this study predate the infection). The sample titles of this study are shuffled in the database, so cell type and time point are left out; the donor was told from shared clones. This chain joins TRBV6-2 or TRBV6-3 to TRBJ1-1; a tentative D match to TRBD1 spans 6 bases. Sequenced sample: PBMCs or a T cell subset sorted from them (not recorded which). The nucleotide sequence reads as follows: TGTGCCACCCTAGGCCCCAGGGGAGGTGACACTGAAGCTTTCTTT. Translation gives CATLGPRGGDTEAFF.